The T cell receptor beta chain under discussion was sequenced for a study of cytomegalovirus exposure and HLA in healthy donors (dated by TCRdb to about 2017). For context, the study as a whole: An earlier analysis of approximately 640 of the donors reported 276 Gb of sequence data and some 120 million unique TCR beta sequences from around 200 million T cells. The study was designed to test whether signatures of past pathogen exposure could be identified by cataloging public T cell receptors. The study profiled the T cell repertoires of fewer than 850 subjects by immunosequencing and related them to cytomegalovirus serostatus. Roughly 300 gigabases of sequencing data and approximately 93 million unique TCR sequences were included in an early release covering 500 to 750 HLA-typed donors. Because of strong linkage in the cohort, roughly five DR-DQ haplotypes were treated as single units for association and clustering. In the later analysis, no new phenotypic data were used to find candidate immune exposures; instead, reliance was placed on TCR beta sequences and their occurrence across donors. Besides the first cohort of around 670 subjects, a separate validation cohort made up of over 95 different subjects was used. HLA typing covered class I and class II loci at four-digit resolution. Donor age, sex, ethnicity and CMV serostatus were compiled together with the repertoire data. Typing coverage varied by locus: about 629-630 donors for A, B, C, DRB1 and DQB1; 500 to 550 for DQA1; nearly 610 for DPA1; roughly 450 for DPB1. Of the roughly 400 genotyped donors, about 80% fell in the genetic ancestry cluster associated with self-reported Caucasian donors. A later analysis re-analyzed previously published TCR beta repertoires from about 600 donors and added high-resolution HLA genotyping to study TCR occurrence patterns. An earlier analysis of about 600 of the donors used high-throughput TCR beta sequencing to judge whether each TCR beta V gene segment behaved as functional or pseudogenic. To predict cytomegalovirus infection status, the study combined high-throughput TCR immunosequencing, statistical association of individual TCRs with disease status, and machine learning. Among around 400 genotyped donors of the cohort, an average of approximately 220,000 unique TCR beta nucleotide sequences was sequenced per donor, of which about 19% were non-productive. Every repertoire in the discovery cohort had been generated on one and the same sequencing platform. Genome-wide SNP genotypes for about 65% of the roughly 670 donors were used in a later genetic analysis, which treated that subset as a discovery cohort. Here is what the overall study found, with its caveats: When HLA alleles, especially DR and DQ, strongly co-occurred, TCR associations were difficult to assign to individual alleles. Presence/absence analyses assumed roughly uniform sequencing depth across donors, an assumption that may not hold. The cohort was sequenced for TCR beta chains only, and without alpha or paired-chain data the features that could be detected were limited. In the study, some 180 TCR beta chains were listed as associated with cytomegalovirus. A few of the identified cytomegalovirus-associated TCR beta chains were confirmed in vitro to be specific for cytomegalovirus antigens. According to a later analysis, most CMV-associated TCR beta chains appeared to be HLA-restricted, and the HLA associations seemed to be driven largely by CMV exposure. Because counts were too low, seventeen rarely observed V segments, including chromosome 9 orphons, were excluded from the earlier analysis of 587 of the donors. According to a later analysis, parvovirus B19, influenza, CMV and Epstein-Barr virus appeared linked to several top co-occurrence clusters. While some public TCRs were present in many individuals, most TCR sequences turned up only very rarely across donors. In a later analysis, HLA-associated TCR beta chains showed more clonal expansion and lower generation probabilities than non-associated chains that were equally common. A later analysis found that TCR association rates varied across HLA loci, with DRB1 alleles showing the most associated TCRs and HLA-C alleles the fewest. In an earlier analysis of more than 500 of the donors, most TCR beta V segments appeared in productive rearrangements about 90% or about 30% of the time, broadly matching IMGT annotations. For the cohort, immune exposure information was limited to CMV serostatus. A cluster of highly shared sequence variants was judged likely to represent a technical artifact of the sequencing pipeline. A further reported finding was that TCR beta sequences accurately predicted the HLA-A and HLA-B alleles for most subjects in the first cohort. In a later genetic analysis, fewer N-insertions in productive TCRs were reported among donors in an Asian-associated ancestry cluster than the roughly 640-donor mean. An association between a missense DCLRE1C variant and V-gene and J-gene trimming of TCR beta chains was found in a later genetic analysis and replicated in an independent cohort. The authors suggested that the approach could potentially be generalized to other disease states and immunological phenotypes. HLA typing was unavailable for some donors at each locus, so association tests used only the typed subset. The classifier was reported to diagnose cytomegalovirus status with high specificity and sensitivity in both the original and validation cohorts. Linkage disequilibrium might explain the correlated functional status among segregating V segments, but an unknown experimental factor could not be excluded. Specific HLA alleles were associated with 16,951 TCR beta sequences at a false discovery rate of 0.05 in a later analysis.

A remark on this clone: Its antigen specificity is not known. No clone much larger than this one lies a single base away; base qualities are absent.

Library preparation was by the immunoSEQ multiplex PCR assay. For the multiplex PCR, a mixture combining 60 forward primers for TCR Vbeta segments and 13 reverse primers for TCR Jbeta segments was used. The CDR3 region of rearranged TCR beta genes was amplified from genomic DNA with a multiplex PCR assay. Amplified TCR beta libraries were sequenced as 87-base-pair reads on the Illumina HiSeq System. On the study's bioinformatics: Across the 700 or so repertoires, a later analysis counted roughly 77 million unique TCR beta chains, some 11 million of which were shared by at least two donors. To remove PCR and sequencing errors, raw reads were error-corrected and collapsed into unique sequences using a nearest-neighbor algorithm that merged closely related sequences. V, D and J gene segments were assigned by aligning CDR3 sequences to IMGT reference sequences. For a sequence to be retained, a match of at least six nucleotides to both a V gene segment and a J gene segment was required. Rearrangements were called productive when the CDR3 lacked stop codons and stayed in frame with V and J; all others were non-productive. Following IMGT convention, CDR3 was defined as the stretch from the second conserved V-encoded cysteine up to the conserved J-encoded phenylalanine. The earlier analysis of fewer than 750 of the donors excluded sequences that lacked an unambiguous match to a single V gene segment. In an earlier analysis of some 590 of the donors, a V segment was called functional when productive rearrangements were above 56.7%, and segregating when the standard deviation between donors exceeded 5%. To diagnose cytomegalovirus status from the catalog of TCR beta chain sequences, a statistical classification framework was built. A later analysis assigned V and J genes by comparing TCR nucleotide sequences with IMGT/GENE-DB human TR gene sequences. The TCRdist pipeline was used in a later analysis to assign CDR3 sequences and most-parsimonious VDJ recombination scenarios. In a later analysis, each TCR beta chain was defined by its CDR3 amino acid sequence together with its V-gene family, and reads without a unique V-gene family were excluded. To address suspected cross-contamination and a sequencing artifact, a later analysis removed 450 to 700 highly shared, low-generation-probability nucleotide sequences. In a later analysis, a clonal expansion index was calculated for each public chain from normalized within-repertoire ranks of inferred template counts. In a later analysis, generation probabilities were computed using a VDJ recombination model fitted to out-of-frame rearrangements, and the results were checked against IGoR. In a later analysis, TCR-TCR, TCR-HLA and TCR-CMV co-occurrence was scored with hypergeometric tests, and a repertoire-size bias correction was applied to TCR pairs. A later analysis estimated false discovery rates by permuting HLA or CMV assignments 20 times. A later analysis grouped co-occurring TCRs with DBSCAN, adding TCRdist sequence similarity when clustering within HLA-allele-positive subsets. Repertoires with fewer than 30,000 or more than 120,000 public chains, plus five repertoires with anomalous nucleotide sharing, were excluded from co-occurrence clustering. This immuneACCESS table, as held by TCRdb, lists in-frame sequences with V and J called but not all clones. Of the missing ones, under half trace to an unresolved V gene in checked studies; the others have no known cause. The V and J calls and clone size are taken from that table; D and trimming were inferred from the DNA. The table for this sample lists over 200,000 clones; 70% of them were counted only once. The leading ten clones occupy about 2.5% of the sample.

The cohort was made up of around 720 healthy bone marrow donors. Cohort members were all nominally healthy when sampled, although unrecorded immune exposures were likely present. The donor was CMV seropositive and belonged to the group of more than 250 seropositive cohort members. Each donor provided a peripheral blood sample, and peripheral blood mononuclear cells were used for TCR beta sequencing. Genomic DNA extraction from the blood cell samples was performed with the Qiagen DNeasy Blood Extraction Kit. Sequencing input: PBMCs. The clonotype was recovered from a man between 40 and 49 years old in good health and CMV-seropositive.

The CDR3 region has the sequence CASSPPGQIYEQYF. The base sequence is TGTGCCAGCTCACCCCCGGGACAGATCTACGAGCAGTACTTC. The sequence joins TRBV18 to TRBJ2-7; TRBD1 matches 7 bases in the middle. In the germline V gene, CDR1 corresponds to KGHSH and CDR2 to LQKENI. Compared with germline, V lacks 3 bases and J lacks 3 bases; bases without a gene match: 5. The CDR3 goes from the cysteine to the phenylalanine over 14 residues. Of the read, only the CDR3 DNA is kept; its 42 bases are in frame from base 1.